This entry lists 28 T cell receptor beta chains sequenced from one sample in a study of Ad26.COV2.S vaccination and SARS-CoV-2 variants. Assay: immunoSEQ multiplex PCR; the TCRdb copy retains only in-frame clones and omits some. Of 85,000 to 120,000 clones in the sample, about 78% were seen once. Sample: peripheral blood, taken after recovery from COVID-19. The source is a human donor who had recovered from COVID-19.

The chain has TRBV6-2 or TRBV6-3 and TRBJ1-2; 7 nucleotides line up with TRBD1. V was pared by 1 base and J by 6 bases, with 5 bases of the junction left unmatched. The CDR3 has 14 amino acids. Germline loops: CDR1 MNHEY, CDR2 SVGEGT. The CDR3 region is CASSYFQGGDGYTF. The CDR3 DNA reads TGTGCCAGCAGTTACTTTCAGGGGGGAGATGGCTACACCTTC.

This rearrangement joins TRBV5-1 to TRBJ1-3; D is ambiguous. Trimming shortened V by 0 bases and J by 0 bases, and 7 bases separated the two germline ends. This CDR3 has 15 amino acids. Germline values: CDR1 SGHRS, CDR2 YFSETQ. Written as DNA, the CDR3 is TGCGCCAGCAGCTTGGCCGGAGACTCTGGAAACACCATATATTTT. It yields the protein CASSLAGDSGNTIYF.

J is TRBJ2-3 and V is TRBV11-2, with 9 bases that match TRBD2. CDR3 length: 15 amino acids. CDR1 is SGHAT, CDR2 FQNNGV, per germline. Trimming cost V 3 bases and J 5 bases; bases outside gene matches: 6. The CDR3 reads CASSFGGGAEDTQYF. In DNA form, the CDR3 reads TGTGCCAGCAGCTTTGGCGGGGGGGCCGAAGATACGCAGTATTTT.

The genes are TRBV19 and TRBJ2-2, with 10 bases fitting TRBD2. CDR1 and CDR2 from the germline V gene are LNHDA and SQIVND (reference sequence). This CDR3 has 18 amino acids. The V segment lost 3 bases and the J segment 5 bases; nucleotides outside the gene matches: 12. The CDR3 is CASSIRPAGGLETGELFF. CDR3 DNA: TGTGCCAGTAGTATCAGGCCAGCGGGGGGGCTAGAGACCGGGGAGCTGTTTTTT.

This clone has more than one count but fewer than ten. The chain employs TRBV9 and TRBJ1-2; TRBD1 agrees at 9 bases. The J segment lost 7 bases and the V segment lost 3 bases, leaving 4 bases of the junction unmatched. Germline values: CDR1 SGDLS, CDR2 YYNGEE. There are 13 residues in the CDR3. CDR3 DNA: TGTGCCAGCAGCGGTACAGGGGGCATTGGCTACACCTTC. Residues: CASSGTGGIGYTF. The complete variable domain, with remaining parts taken from reference TRBV9 and TRBJ1-2, reads DSGVTQTPKHLITATGQRVTLRCSPRSGDLSVYWYQQSLDQGLQFLIQYYNGEERAKGNILERFSAQQFPDLHSELNLSSLELGDSALYFCASSGTGGIGYTFGSGTRLTVV.

The chain couples TRBV5-6 to TRBJ2-1, with TRBD2 identical over 10 bases. The CDR3 length is 15 residues. CDR1 SGHDT and CDR2 YYEEEE come from the germline V gene. Germline trimming cut 3 bases from V and 7 bases from J; bases unmatched to any gene: 7. This chain's CDR3 is CASSSAGGPRNEQFF. The CDR3 DNA sequence: TGTGCCAGCAGCTCAGCGGGGGGGCCGCGAAATGAGCAGTTCTTC.

This sequence joins TRBV5-5 and TRBJ2-7, with D maybe TRBD2 (5 bases). V was cut by 3 bases and J by 7 bases, with 20 bases left in between. There are 15 residues in the CDR3. Germline V gives CDR1 SGHKS, CDR2 YYEKEE (reference sequence). The CDR3 DNA reads TGTGCCAGCAGCTCAAGGGAGAATCCTGCGTCGGAGCAGTACTTC. It specifies CASSSRENPASEQYF.

The gene calls are TRBV30 and TRBJ2-2; D gene ambiguous. CDR3 size: 13 residues. From germline, CDR1 is GTSNPN and CDR2 SVGIG (reference sequence). Between the trimmed V and J ends, which lost 4 bases and 8 bases, there was a span of 14 bases. The CDR3 spells CAWTTTRYGELFF. The CDR3 DNA sequence: TGTGCCTGGACCACAACCCGGTATGGGGAGCTGTTTTTT.

CDR3 nucleotide sequence: TGCGCCAGCACCATGAGCTCCTACAATGAGCAGTTCTTC. Residues: CASTMSSYNEQFF. This rearrangement joins TRBV5-1 to TRBJ2-1; D is unresolved. Germline V gene lookup returns CDR1 SGHRS and CDR2 YFSETQ. There are 13 residues in the CDR3. V shed 6 bases and J shed 0 bases, with 7 bases lying between them. The full variable domain, with the rest looked up from reference TRBV5-1 and TRBJ2-1, is KAGVTQTPRYLIKTRGQQVTLSCSPISGHRSVSWYQQTPGQGLQFLFEYFSETQRNKGNFPGRFSGRQFSNSRSEMNVSTLELGDSALYLCASTMSSYNEQFFGPGTRLTVL.

A word on this clone: One end of the junction is discordant with germline, which a read error may explain. V and J are TRBV30 and TRBJ2-1; TRBD2 agrees at 7 bases. The CDR3 has 16 residues. Per the germline V gene, CDR1 is GTSNPN and CDR2 is SVGIG (reference sequence). CDR3 amino acids: CAWNVGNPGLVNGQFF. The DNA of the CDR3 is TGTGCCTGGAATGTCGGCAACCCCGGACTAGTCAATGGGCAGTTCTTC.

V and J are TRBV10-2 and TRBJ2-5; 9 positions agree with TRBD1. This CDR3 has 15 amino acids. Germline V gene sequence: CDR1 WSHSY, CDR2 SAAADI. After removal of 3 bases from V and 4 bases from J, the junction contained 6 bases not matched to a gene. In nucleotides, the CDR3 is TGCGCCAGCAGTGAAGGGACAGGGCGAATAGAGACCCAGTACTTC. Translated, it gives CASSEGTGRIETQYF.

The rearrangement links TRBV6-5 to TRBJ1-2; possibly TRBD1 for D (5 bases). The CDR3 length is 13 residues. Germline V gives CDR1 MNHEY, CDR2 SVGAGI. V was trimmed by 2 bases and J by 8 bases, leaving 12 bases between them. The CDR3 loop reads CASSYVQGLGYTF. DNA of the CDR3: TGTGCCAGCAGTTACGTGCAGGGTTTGGGCTACACCTTC.

A few counts support this clone. J is TRBJ2-1 and V is TRBV5-4; D is possibly TRBD1 (5 bases). Trimming left V 5 bases short and J 5 bases short, with 17 bases between. Germline CDR1 and CDR2: SGHNT and YYREEE (reference sequence). The CDR3 length is 15 residues. The CDR3 DNA sequence: TGTGCCAGCAGTCTAGGACACCCGCGAAACAATGAGCAGTTCTTC. This sequence encodes CASSLGHPRNNEQFF.

This sequence joins TRBV3-1 (or the pseudogene TRBV3-2) and TRBJ1-6; D ambiguous. Germline V gene data show CDR1 as LGHDT and CDR2 as YNNKEL (reference sequence). Deletions cut 0 bases from V and 12 bases from J, with 15 bases between. CDR3 length: 15 residues. The CDR3 bases are TGTGCCAGCAGCCAAGATTGGACTGCAAAGGGACCCCTCCACTTT. Amino acids: CASSQDWTAKGPLHF.

The chain carries TRBV20-1 and TRBJ1-1; TRBD1 is a possible D gene (6 bases). The V end lost 3 bases, the J end lost 0 bases, and 17 bases lay between the germline ends. Germline loops: CDR1 DFQATT, CDR2 SNEGSKA (reference sequence). CDR3 length equals 16 residues. The CDR3 spells CSASDQPRGLNTEAFF. As DNA, the CDR3 is TGCAGTGCTAGTGATCAGCCAAGGGGGTTGAACACTGAAGCTTTCTTT.

The rearrangement joins TRBV11-2 to TRBJ1-2; D unclear. The germline CDR1 and CDR2 sequences are SGHAT and FQNNGV. Trimming stripped 6 bases from V and 2 bases from J, with 13 bases between. The CDR3 is 14 residues long. CDR3 DNA sequence: TGTGCCAGCAGATCGCCGGGCGGAAACTATGGCTACACCTTC. Translating it yields CASRSPGGNYGYTF.

The gene calls are TRBV7-9 and TRBJ1-3; the match to TRBD1 covers 9 bases. V lost 5 bases, J lost 1 base, and 12 bases stayed unmatched. From germline, CDR1 is SEHNR and CDR2 FQNEAQ (reference sequence). The CDR3 has 18 amino acids. CDR3 DNA sequence: TGTGCCAGCAGCCCCCCCGGGACAGGGTCCATTTCTGGAAACACCATATATTTT. It translates to CASSPPGTGSISGNTIYF.

The chain joins TRBV6-5 to TRBJ1-2, with TRBD1 matching 7 bases. Germline CDR1 reads MNHEY; CDR2 reads SVGAGI. The ends lost 5 bases at V and 4 bases at J; junction bases unmatched: 4. This CDR3 is 13 amino acids long. CDR3 nucleotide sequence: TGTGCCAGCAGTCGGGACAGTGCCTATGGCTACACCTTC. It specifies CASSRDSAYGYTF.

The V gene is TRBV6-5, the J gene TRBJ2-7, with TRBD1 matching over 8 bases. The CDR3 is 14 residues long. Unmatched junction bases numbered 7, after V lost 6 bases and J lost 3 bases. Germline loops: CDR1 MNHEY, CDR2 SVGAGI. DNA for the CDR3: TGTGCCAGCAGCACTCGGGACAGGAACTACGAGCAGTACTTC. It is translated as CASSTRDRNYEQYF.

This clone has just a few counts. The CDR3 sequence: CASSFRKGQVSSGNTIYF. The CDR3 bases are TGTGCCAGCAGCTTCCGAAAGGGACAGGTATCCTCTGGAAACACCATATATTTT. The chain has TRBV11-2 and TRBJ1-3; 8 bases are a match to TRBD1. Germline lookup yields CDR1 SGHAT and CDR2 FQNNGV. The CDR3 length is 18 residues. With V trimmed by 3 bases and J by 0 bases, 10 bases remained unmatched.

This clone was seen only a few times. This chain links TRBV6-5 with TRBJ2-7; the match to TRBD1 covers 12 bases. The V gene's germline CDR1 is MNHEY and CDR2 SVGAGI. J lost 5 bases, V lost 6 bases, and 8 bases had no gene match. The CDR3 covers 15 residues. In DNA, the CDR3 is TGTGCCAGCAGCCGAGGGACAGGGGGCTTCGACGAGCAGTACTTC. It yields the protein CASSRGTGGFDEQYF.

The rearrangement joins TRBV2 to TRBJ2-2, with 9 nucleotides matching TRBD1. The CDR3 spans 15 residues. Per the germline V gene, CDR1 is SNHLY and CDR2 is FYNNEI. J gave up 2 bases and V 7 bases, and 5 bases lay outside the gene matches. In DNA, the CDR3 is TGTGCCAGCAATCCGGGACAGGGTAACACCGGGGAGCTGTTTTTT. Translating it yields CASNPGQGNTGELFF. Filled out from reference TRBV2 and TRBJ2-2, the complete variable domain reads EPEVTQTPSHQVTQMGQEVILRCVPISNHLYFYWYRQILGQKVEFLVSFYNNEISEKSEIFDDQFSVERPDGSNFTLKIRSTKLEDSAMYFCASNPGQGNTGELFFGEGSRLTVL.

This clone is a singleton in its sample. The chain couples TRBV7-2 to TRBJ2-1; D remains unclear. Trimming shortened V by 5 bases and J by 0 bases, and 11 bases separated the two germline ends. The CDR3 runs to 15 residues. The germline gives CDR1 SGHTA, CDR2 FQGNSA. The CDR3 bases are TGTGCCAGCAGCCCTTTGGTGACCTCCTACAATGAGCAGTTCTTC. This translates into CASSPLVTSYNEQFF.

This sequence joins TRBV18 and TRBJ2-5, with D possibly being TRBD1 or TRBD2 (5 bases each). In germline, CDR1 is KGHSH, CDR2 LQKENI. The CDR3 length is 15 residues. V lost 2 bases and J lost 5, with 15 bases in between. The chain's CDR3 is CASSPARDPHETQYF. The CDR3 DNA reads as TGTGCCAGCTCACCAGCCAGGGACCCCCACGAGACCCAGTACTTC.

The chain carries TRBV6-2 or TRBV6-3 and TRBJ2-3; tentative D call: TRBD2 (6 bases). The ends were cut back, 6 bases at V and 0 bases at J, with 13 bases in the middle. Germline V CDR1 and CDR2: MNHEY, SVGEGT. The CDR3 is made up of 15 amino acids. The CDR3 is CASSSSGSSTDTQYF. CDR3 coding DNA: TGTGCCAGCAGCTCCTCCGGGAGCAGCACAGATACGCAGTATTTT.

The rearrangement joins TRBV5-1 to TRBJ2-7, with D hard to call. The V and J ends lost 6 bases and 0 bases respectively, with 13 bases between them. The germline V gene has CDR1 SGHRS and CDR2 YFSETQ. The CDR3 extends over 14 amino acids. CDR3 in amino acids: CASKLGLSSYEQYF. The CDR3 bases are TGCGCCAGCAAATTAGGTCTAAGCTCCTACGAGCAGTACTTC.

This clone was recorded only once. This chain joins TRBV7-9 and TRBJ2-7; possible D gene TRBD1, 6 bases. CDR1 is SEHNR, CDR2 FQNEAQ, per germline (reference sequence). The CDR3 has 13 residues. V lost 0 bases, J lost 7 bases, and 10 bases lay in between. CDR3 loop: CASSLAGRGEQYF. The CDR3 DNA is TGTGCCAGCAGCTTAGCTGGCAGGGGTGAGCAGTACTTC.

The chain is built from TRBV21-1 and TRBJ1-5; the D call TRBD1 from the table was never checked on the DNA. TRBV21-1 is reported as a pseudogene. CDR3 length: 17 amino acids. The CDR3 loop is CASSGDQGRTGNQPQHF. The CDR3 coding sequence is TGTGCCAGCAGCGGTGACCAGGGGCGAACGGGCAATCAGCCCCAGCATTTT.